This entry features one TCR beta chain sequence. Its antigen is not identified. The germline CDR1 and CDR2 sequences are SGDLS and YYNGEE. The CDR3 length is 14 residues. V dropped 3 bases and J dropped 2; count of bases not matched to a gene: 3. With 60 Vbeta and 13 Jbeta primers, the PCR was carried out. The assay was immunoSEQ multiplex PCR, and TCRdb's table has in-frame clones only and misses some. The sample records 150,000 to 200,000 clones, roughly 83% being singletons. This sample stems from a study of cytomegalovirus exposure and HLA in healthy donors. Overall study context: Among the roughly 400 genotyped donors, approximately 80% were placed in the Caucasian-associated ancestry cluster.

General observations from the study: Some V segments could not be told apart, so they were left out, TRBV6-2 and TRBV6-3 among them. Sequencing depth across donors, presence/absence analyses assumed, was roughly uniform. It was shown in a later analysis that HLA-associated TCR beta chains were more clonally expanded than other, equally common chains.

The TCR originated in a woman aged 50 to 60 in good health and CMV-seronegative. The sequenced sample was PBMCs. The rearrangement links TRBV9 to TRBJ1-2, with 8 bases matching TRBD1. This CDR3 is CASSARDRNYGYTF. CDR3 DNA: TGTGCCAGCAGCGCGCGGGACAGGAACTATGGCTACACCTTC.